Shown below are 6 T cell receptor beta chains from a single sample sequenced in a study of cytomegalovirus exposure and HLA in healthy donors. Researchers ran the PCR with 60 Vbeta and 13 Jbeta primers. Profiled with immunoSEQ multiplex PCR; TCRdb holds only in-frame clones, not every one. This repertoire shows 170,000 or so clones, 80% to 85% found once; its top ten account for less than 0.4%. Sequenced input: PBMCs. The receptors were gathered from a boy younger than 10 in good health and CMV-seronegative.

This rearrangement joins TRBV5-4 to TRBJ2-1; TRBD2 matches at 8 bases. Germline V lookup: CDR1 SGHNT, CDR2 YYREEE (reference sequence). V shed 0 bases, J shed 10 bases, and the junction held 3 bases outside the gene matches. This CDR3 is built from 13 residues. DNA of the CDR3: TGTGCCAGCAGCTTGGTCGGGGGGGACGAGCAGTTCTTC. Protein product: CASSLVGGDEQFF. Full variable domain (remainder filled in from reference TRBV5-4 and TRBJ2-1): ETGVTQSPTHLIKTRGQQVTLRCSSQSGHNTVSWYQQALGQGPQFIFQYYREEENGRGNFPPRFSGLQFPNYSSELNVNALELDDSALYLCASSLVGGDEQFFGPGTRLTVL.

The gene calls are TRBV25-1 and TRBJ2-7; a possible D gene is TRBD2 (6 bases). The CDR3 is 14 residues long. V lost 7 bases, J lost 3 bases, and 16 bases lay in between. Germline V gene sequence: CDR1 MGHDK, CDR2 SYGVNS. The CDR3 is CASNLRDGSYEQYF. The CDR3 nucleotides read TGTGCCAGCAATTTGAGGGACGGGAGCTACGAGCAGTACTTC.

This chain links TRBV9 with TRBJ2-1, with a possible D match to TRBD2 (6 bases). The CDR3 loop spans 11 amino acids. V was pared by 4 bases and J by 15 bases, with 14 bases between. CDR1 and CDR2 (germline): SGDLS, YYNGEE. Here the CDR3 DNA reads TGTGCCAGCAGCCGGGACTTAGCTCTGTTCTTC. Translating it yields CASSRDLALFF. The full variable domain, in which reference TRBV9 and TRBJ2-1 provide the parts outside the CDR3, is DSGVTQTPKHLITATGQRVTLRCSPRSGDLSVYWYQQSLDQGLQFLIQYYNGEERAKGNILERFSAQQFPDLHSELNLSSLELGDSALYFCASSRDLALFFGPGTRLTVL.

The gene calls are TRBV7-3 and TRBJ2-1; 10 nucleotides line up with TRBD2. The CDR3 totals 15 residues. The V and J ends lost 5 bases and 9 bases, in that order; junction bases with no gene match: 10. From germline, CDR1 is SGHTA and CDR2 FQGTGA. CDR3: CASSPGTSAVSEQFF. In DNA form, the CDR3 reads TGTGCCAGCAGCCCCGGGACTAGCGCCGTAAGTGAGCAGTTCTTC. The variable domain in full, completed from reference TRBV7-3 and TRBJ2-1, reads GAGVSQTPSNKVTEKGKYVELRCDPISGHTALYWYRQSLGQGPEFLIYFQGTGAADDSGLPNDRFFAVRPEGSVSTLKIQRTERGDSAVYLCASSPGTSAVSEQFFGPGTRLTVL.

The chain is built from TRBV9 and TRBJ2-1; no definite D call. This CDR3 comprises 13 residues. V was cut by 3 bases and J by 5 bases, with 9 bases left in between. Germline CDR1 is SGDLS and CDR2 is YYNGEE. The CDR3 sequence is CASSAPSNNEQFF. The CDR3 nucleotides read TGTGCCAGCAGCGCCCCATCCAACAATGAGCAGTTCTTC.

The chain is built from TRBV5-1 and TRBJ2-3; D might be TRBD2 (5 bases). Germline V CDR1 and CDR2: SGHRS, YFSETQ. V was shortened by 4 bases and J by 0 bases, with 15 bases between the two germline ends. The CDR3 is made up of 16 amino acids. The CDR3 loop reads CASSPDFAGSTDTQYF. The CDR3 nucleotides read TGCGCCAGCAGCCCGGACTTTGCGGGTAGCACAGATACGCAGTATTTT.